This T cell receptor beta chain was sequenced for a study of blood T cells in healthy people across ages. The use of a sample-barcoded 5' primer and a J-beta primer mix characterized a second PCR of about 7 to 12 cycles. Each cDNA was tagged by a template-switch adaptor containing 12 random nucleotides. CDR3-containing paired-end reads numbered at least 2.5 million in each sample. TCRdb reanalysed the 5' RACE reads using MiXCR and keeps one entry per CDR3 protein. This sample has about 1.6 million distinct CDR3 sequences, with roughly 32% found just once. J gave up 4 bases and V 3 bases, and 6 bases lay outside the gene matches. This CDR3 contains 16 residues. Germline loops: CDR1 SGHRS, CDR2 YFSETQ. The donors, healthy Caucasians from Russia, were aged about 6 to 95. Every donor contributed around 10 milliliters of peripheral blood by blood draw.

This sequence originates from a woman under 40 in good health. V usage is TRBV5-1 and J usage is TRBJ2-7, with TRBD2 matching 14 bases. The sequenced sample was blood. CDR3 amino acids: CASSSGLAGVGYEQYF. The CDR3 DNA sequence: TGCGCCAGCAGCTCGGGACTAGCGGGAGTCGGTTACGAGCAGTACTTC.